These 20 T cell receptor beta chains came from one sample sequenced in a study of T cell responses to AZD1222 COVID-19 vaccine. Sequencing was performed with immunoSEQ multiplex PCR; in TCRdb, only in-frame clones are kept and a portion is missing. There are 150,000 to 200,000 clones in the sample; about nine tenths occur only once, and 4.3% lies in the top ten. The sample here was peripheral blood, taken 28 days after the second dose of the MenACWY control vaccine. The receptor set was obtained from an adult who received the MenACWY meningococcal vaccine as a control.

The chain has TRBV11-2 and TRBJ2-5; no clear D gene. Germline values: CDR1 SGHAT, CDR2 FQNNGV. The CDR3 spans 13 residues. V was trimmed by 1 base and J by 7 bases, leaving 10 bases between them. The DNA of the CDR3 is TGTGCCAGCAGCTTAGTCCTATTAGGGACCCAGTACTTC. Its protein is CASSLVLLGTQYF.

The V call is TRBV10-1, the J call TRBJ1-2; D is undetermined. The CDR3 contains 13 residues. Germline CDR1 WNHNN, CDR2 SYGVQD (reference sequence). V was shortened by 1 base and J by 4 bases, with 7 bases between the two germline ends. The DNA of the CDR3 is TGCGCCAGCAGTGAGTGGCCGACCTATGGCTACACCTTC. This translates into CASSEWPTYGYTF.

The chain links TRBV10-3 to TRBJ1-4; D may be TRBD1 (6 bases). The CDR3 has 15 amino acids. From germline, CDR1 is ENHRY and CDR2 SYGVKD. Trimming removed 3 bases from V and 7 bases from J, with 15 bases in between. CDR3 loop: CAISDEGGKGEKLFF. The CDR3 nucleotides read TGTGCCATCAGTGACGAAGGGGGAAAGGGTGAAAAACTGTTTTTT.

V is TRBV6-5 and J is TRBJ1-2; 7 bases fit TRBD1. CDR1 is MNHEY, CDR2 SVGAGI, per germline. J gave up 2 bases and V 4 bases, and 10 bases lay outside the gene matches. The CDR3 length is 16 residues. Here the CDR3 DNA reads TGTGCCAGCAGTTCTCCCTTCGGACAGGAGAACTATGGCTACACCTTC. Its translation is CASSSPFGQENYGYTF.

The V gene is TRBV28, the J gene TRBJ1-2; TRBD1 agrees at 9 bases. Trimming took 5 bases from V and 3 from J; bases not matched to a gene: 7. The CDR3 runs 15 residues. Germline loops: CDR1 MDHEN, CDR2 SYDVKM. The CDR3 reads CASSPTGQGHYGYTF. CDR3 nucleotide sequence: TGTGCCAGCAGTCCGACGGGACAGGGTCACTATGGCTACACCTTC.

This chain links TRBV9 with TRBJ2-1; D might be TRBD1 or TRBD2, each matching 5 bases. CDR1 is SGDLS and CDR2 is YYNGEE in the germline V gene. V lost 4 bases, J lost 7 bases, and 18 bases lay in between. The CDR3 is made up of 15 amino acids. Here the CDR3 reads CASSLAGTTDNEQFF. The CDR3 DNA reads TGTGCCAGCAGCTTGGCCGGGACGACGGATAATGAGCAGTTCTTC.

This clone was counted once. The CDR3 sequence is CASSESDGVYGYTF. The CDR3 region has the DNA TGTGCCAGCAGTGAATCCGACGGAGTCTATGGCTACACCTTC. The genes are TRBV25-1 and TRBJ1-2; no reliable D call. The CDR3 extends over 14 amino acids. Between the trimmed V and J ends, which lost 1 base and 4 bases, there was a span of 10 bases. Per the germline V gene, CDR1 is MGHDK and CDR2 is SYGVNS.

CDR3 in amino acids: CAISDRTGGAFF. CDR3 bases: TGTGCCATCAGTGACAGAACAGGGGGAGCTTTCTTT. This chain connects TRBV10-3 to TRBJ1-1; 8 bases line up with TRBD1. The CDR3 length is 12 residues. V lost 3 bases, J lost 10 bases, and 4 bases stayed unmatched. Germline V gene lookup returns CDR1 ENHRY and CDR2 SYGVKD.

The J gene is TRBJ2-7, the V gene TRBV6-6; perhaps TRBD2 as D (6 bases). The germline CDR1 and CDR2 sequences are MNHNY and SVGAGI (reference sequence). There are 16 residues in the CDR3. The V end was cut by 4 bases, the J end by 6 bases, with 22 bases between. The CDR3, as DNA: TGTGCCAGCAGTTCCCAAACTGGCGGGGTTTTCTTCGAGCAGTACTTC. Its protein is CASSSQTGGVFFEQYF.

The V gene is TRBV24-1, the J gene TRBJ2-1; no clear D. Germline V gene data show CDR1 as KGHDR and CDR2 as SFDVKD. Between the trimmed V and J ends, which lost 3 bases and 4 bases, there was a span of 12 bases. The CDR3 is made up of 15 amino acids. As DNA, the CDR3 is TGTGCCACCAGTGATGATACCCTAGGATACAATGAGCAGTTCTTC. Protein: CATSDDTLGYNEQFF.

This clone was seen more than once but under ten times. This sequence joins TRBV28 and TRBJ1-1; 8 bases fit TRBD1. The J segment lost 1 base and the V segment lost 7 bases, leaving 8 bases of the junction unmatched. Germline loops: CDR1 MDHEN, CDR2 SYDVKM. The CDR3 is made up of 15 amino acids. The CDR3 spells CASTAGGAGNTEAFF. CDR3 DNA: TGTGCCAGCACTGCAGGGGGCGCGGGGAACACTGAAGCTTTCTTT.

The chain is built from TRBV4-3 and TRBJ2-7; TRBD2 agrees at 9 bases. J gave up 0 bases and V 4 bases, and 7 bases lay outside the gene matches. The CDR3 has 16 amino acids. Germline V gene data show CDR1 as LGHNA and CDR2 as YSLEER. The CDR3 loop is CASSPFGAGGSYEQYF. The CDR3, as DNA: TGCGCCAGCAGCCCGTTCGGAGCGGGAGGCTCCTACGAGCAGTACTTC.

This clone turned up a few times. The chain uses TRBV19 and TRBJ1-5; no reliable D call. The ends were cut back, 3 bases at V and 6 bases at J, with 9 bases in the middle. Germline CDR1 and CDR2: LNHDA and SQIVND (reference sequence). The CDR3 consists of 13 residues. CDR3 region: CASSIGVPQPQHF. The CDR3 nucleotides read TGTGCCAGTAGTATTGGGGTACCTCAGCCCCAGCATTTT. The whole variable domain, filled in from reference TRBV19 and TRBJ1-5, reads DGGITQSPKYLFRKEGQNVTLSCEQNLNHDAMYWYRQDPGQGLRLIYYSQIVNDFQKGDIAEGYSVSREKKESFPLTVTSAQKNPTAFYLCASSIGVPQPQHFGDGTRLSIL.

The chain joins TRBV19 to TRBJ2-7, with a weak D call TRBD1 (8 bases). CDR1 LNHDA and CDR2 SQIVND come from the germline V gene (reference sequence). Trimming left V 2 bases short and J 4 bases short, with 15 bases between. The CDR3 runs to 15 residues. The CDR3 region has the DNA TGTGCCAGTAGTATAAGCGGGACAGGTGAATACGAGCAGTACTTC. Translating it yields CASSISGTGEYEQYF.

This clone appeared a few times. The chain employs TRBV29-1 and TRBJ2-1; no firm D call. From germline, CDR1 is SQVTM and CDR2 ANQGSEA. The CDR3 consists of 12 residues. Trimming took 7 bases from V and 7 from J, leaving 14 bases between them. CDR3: CSAGRDQNEQFF. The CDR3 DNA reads TGCAGCGCCGGGCGAGACCAGAATGAGCAGTTCTTC.

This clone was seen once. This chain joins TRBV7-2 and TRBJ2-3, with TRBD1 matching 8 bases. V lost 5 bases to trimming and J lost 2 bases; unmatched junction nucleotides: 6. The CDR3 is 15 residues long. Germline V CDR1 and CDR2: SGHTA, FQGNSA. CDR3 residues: CASSLTGANTDTQYF. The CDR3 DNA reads TGTGCCAGCAGCCTGACAGGGGCGAACACAGATACGCAGTATTTT. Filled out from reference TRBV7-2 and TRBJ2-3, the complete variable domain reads GAGVSQSPSNKVTEKGKDVELRCDPISGHTALYWYRQSLGQGLEFLIYFQGNSAPDKSGLPSDRFSAERTGGSVSTLTIQRTQQEDSAVYLCASSLTGANTDTQYFGPGTRLTVL.

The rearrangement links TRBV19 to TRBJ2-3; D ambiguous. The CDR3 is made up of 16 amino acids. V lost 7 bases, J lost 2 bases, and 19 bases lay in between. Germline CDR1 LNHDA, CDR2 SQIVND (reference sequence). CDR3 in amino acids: CASTHKGTTITDTQYF. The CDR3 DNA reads TGTGCCAGTACCCATAAGGGAACTACGATCACAGATACGCAGTATTTT.

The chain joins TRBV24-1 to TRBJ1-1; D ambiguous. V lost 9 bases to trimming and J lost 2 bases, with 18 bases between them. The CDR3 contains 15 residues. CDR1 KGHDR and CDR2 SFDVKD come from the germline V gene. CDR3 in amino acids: CATAPNGQANTEAFF. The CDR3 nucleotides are TGTGCCACCGCTCCGAACGGGCAGGCCAACACTGAAGCTTTCTTT.

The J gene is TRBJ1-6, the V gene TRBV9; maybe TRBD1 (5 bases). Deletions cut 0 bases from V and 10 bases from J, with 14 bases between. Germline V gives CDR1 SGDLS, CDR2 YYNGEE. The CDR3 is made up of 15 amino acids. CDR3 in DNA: TGTGCCAGCAGCGTAGATTCAGGGCCGCGATCACCCCTCCACTTT. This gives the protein CASSVDSGPRSPLHF.

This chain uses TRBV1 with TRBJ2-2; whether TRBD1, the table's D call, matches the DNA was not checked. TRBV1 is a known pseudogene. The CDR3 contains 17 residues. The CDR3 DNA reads TGCACCAGCAGCCCCCAAGGGGACAGGGGGCACACCGGGGAGCTGTTTTTT. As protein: CTSSPQGDRGHTGELFF.